Following are 14 T cell receptor beta chains from one sample sequenced in a study of T cell repertoires in cytomegalovirus infection. For these receptors, no antigen is known. TCRdb passed the reads through MiXCR, listing each CDR3 protein once. The data contain approximately 350,000 distinct CDR3 sequences, roughly 34% of them singletons. Specimen: cultured PBMCs, collected from culture after CMV antigen stimulation. These receptors all stem from a human donor in good health (CMV status not recorded). Some clones in this sample may be carry-over from other donors' samples.

The chain links TRBV7-8 to TRBJ2-7; D is unclear. V was cut by 1 base and J by 2 bases, with 15 bases left in between. CDR3 length: 16 residues. The germline V gene has CDR1 SGHVS and CDR2 FQNEAQ. CDR3 residues: CASSLERPGPTYEQYF. As DNA, the CDR3 is TGTGCCAGCAGCTTAGAGAGGCCCGGCCCCACCTACGAGCAGTACTTC.

V gene TRBV24-1 combines with J gene TRBJ2-3, with 10 bases fitting TRBD2. The CDR3 length is 16 residues. With 2 bases clipped from V and 8 bases from J, the junction kept 9 bases outside the gene matches. Germline lookup yields CDR1 KGHDR and CDR2 SFDVKD. The CDR3 region is CATSDSSGSAGGTQYF. DNA of the CDR3: TGTGCCACCAGTGATTCTAGCGGGAGTGCCGGGGGTACGCAGTATTTT.

The rearrangement joins TRBV19 to TRBJ2-2, with TRBD2 matching 7 bases. Germline CDR1 and CDR2: LNHDA and SQIVND (reference sequence). The ends lost 3 bases at V and 1 base at J; junction bases unmatched: 5. This CDR3 region has 16 residues. CDR3 in amino acids: CASSIRGGMNTGELFF. Here the CDR3 DNA reads TGTGCCAGTAGTATTCGGGGAGGGATGAACACCGGGGAGCTGTTTTTT.

This chain connects TRBV20-1 to TRBJ1-1; a weak D match, TRBD1 (6 bases). Germline CDR1 and CDR2: DFQATT and SNEGSKA (reference sequence). The CDR3 is 15 residues long. V was shortened by 5 bases and J by 2 bases, with 18 bases between the two germline ends. In DNA form, the CDR3 reads TGCAGTGCTTTCTCCGCGGGGGCGGGAAACACTGAAGCTTTCTTT. Protein product: CSAFSAGAGNTEAFF.

There are a few counts of this clonotype. V is TRBV12-3 or TRBV12-4 and J is TRBJ1-1, with 7 bases lining up with TRBD1. V shed 6 bases and J 7 bases; nucleotides not matched to a gene: 8. This CDR3 has 13 amino acids. DNA for the CDR3: TGTGCCAGCAGCCGGATCCGGGACAGTGAAGCTTTCTTT. Translated: CASSRIRDSEAFF.

This chain joins TRBV7-9 and TRBJ2-3; TRBD1 might be the D (6 bases). With 5 bases removed from V and 2 bases from J, the gap between germline ends came to 14 bases. The CDR3 is 15 amino acids. CDR1 and CDR2 (germline): SEHNR, FQNEAQ (reference sequence). CDR3: CASSAGTSFTDTQYF. For the CDR3, the DNA is TGTGCCAGCAGCGCCGGGACAAGCTTCACAGATACGCAGTATTTT.

The chain combines TRBV4-3 with TRBJ2-1; 10 bases match TRBD2. CDR3 length: 16 amino acids. J lost 7 bases, V lost 0 bases, and 6 bases had no gene match. Germline-derived CDR1 and CDR2 are LGHNA and YSLEER. Here the CDR3 DNA reads TGCGCCAGCAGCCAAGACGCTAGCGGGAGTAAAAATGAGCAGTTCTTC. This encodes CASSQDASGSKNEQFF.

The chain uses TRBV6-5 and TRBJ1-6; TRBD1 is a possible D gene (5 bases). In germline, CDR1 is MNHEY, CDR2 SVGAGI. V shed 7 bases and J shed 7 bases, with 17 bases lying between them. The CDR3 runs to 15 residues. The CDR3 region is CASKRIGAGNSPLHF. DNA of the CDR3: TGTGCCAGCAAGAGAATCGGGGCCGGAAATTCACCCCTCCACTTT.

The rearrangement links TRBV5-1 to TRBJ2-1; 9 nucleotides match TRBD2. The CDR3 has 16 residues. Trimming cost V 4 bases and J 5 bases; bases outside gene matches: 10. Per germline, CDR1 SGHRS and CDR2 YFSETQ. The CDR3 bases are TGCGCCAGCAGCCCCCCCTTAGCGGGAGTCAACAATGAGCAGTTCTTC. Protein sequence: CASSPPLAGVNNEQFF.

The V call is TRBV29-1, the J call TRBJ2-5; 7 bases are shared with TRBD1. V lost 7 bases and J lost 5; bases outside the gene matches: 10. CDR3 length: 13 amino acids. Germline CDR1 and CDR2: SQVTM and ANQGSEA. Here the CDR3 DNA reads TGCAGCGCCGGAACAGGGGTTCTGGAGACCCAGTACTTC. Its translation is CSAGTGVLETQYF.

This clonotype has only a few counts. This chain links TRBV6-2 or TRBV6-3 with TRBJ1-1; D unclear. Germline CDR1 MNHEY, CDR2 SVGEGT. Trimming removed 5 bases from V and 1 base from J, with 11 bases in between. CDR3 length: 14 residues. CDR3 bases: TGTGCCAGCAGTCCTCATGGCAAGAACACTGAAGCTTTCTTT. Its protein product is CASSPHGKNTEAFF.

The V gene is TRBV29-1, the J gene TRBJ2-7; D uncertain. Germline-derived CDR1 and CDR2 are SQVTM and ANQGSEA. This CDR3 has 12 amino acids. Trimming took off 7 bases at V and 0 bases at J, with 10 bases between the two ends. CDR3 sequence reads: CSGYTNSYEQYF. As DNA, the CDR3 is TGCAGCGGATACACCAACTCCTACGAGCAGTACTTC.

The chain has TRBV4-3 and TRBJ2-1; 10 bases align to TRBD2. J lost 10 bases, V lost 0 bases, and 9 bases had no gene match. CDR1 is LGHNA, CDR2 YSLEER, per germline. There are 16 residues in the CDR3. CDR3 residues: CASSQDSASGSGEQFF. The CDR3 bases are TGCGCCAGCAGCCAAGATAGCGCTAGCGGGAGCGGCGAGCAGTTCTTC.

This clonotype has at least ten counts. The chain joins TRBV7-8 to TRBJ2-5; 10 bases map to TRBD2. CDR1 and CDR2 (germline): SGHVS, FQNEAQ. After removal of 5 bases from V and 4 bases from J, the junction contained 7 bases not matched to a gene. CDR3 size: 15 residues. CDR3 coding DNA: TGTGCCAGCAGCCAAGGAGCGGGGGGGCGAGAGACCCAGTACTTC. Translated: CASSQGAGGRETQYF.